This T cell receptor (beta chain) was documented in a study of identical twins. TCRdb used MiXCR to reprocess the 5' RACE reads, holding one entry per CDR3 protein. The sample yields about 700,000 distinct CDR3 sequences, approximately 9% seen once. This clonotype turned up a few times. No antigen is known for it. Notes on the study in general: In drawing conclusions, the study used cross-sectional statistical analysis and did not follow the same donors.

This CDR3 has 13 amino acids. Trimming took off 5 bases at V and 6 bases at J, with 13 bases between the two ends. Germline lookup yields CDR1 LGHDT and CDR2 YNNKEL (reference sequence). The same specimen was also included in a second study, on yellow fever vaccine responses in identical twins.

The receptor comes from a woman between 18 and 30 years old in good health. Input material: PBMCs. The chain couples TRBV3-1 to TRBJ1-1; the D gene is possibly TRBD1 (5 bases). The CDR3 here is CASSTYQGSEAFF. The CDR3 DNA follows: TGTGCCAGCAGCACTTATCAGGGATCTGAAGCTTTCTTT.